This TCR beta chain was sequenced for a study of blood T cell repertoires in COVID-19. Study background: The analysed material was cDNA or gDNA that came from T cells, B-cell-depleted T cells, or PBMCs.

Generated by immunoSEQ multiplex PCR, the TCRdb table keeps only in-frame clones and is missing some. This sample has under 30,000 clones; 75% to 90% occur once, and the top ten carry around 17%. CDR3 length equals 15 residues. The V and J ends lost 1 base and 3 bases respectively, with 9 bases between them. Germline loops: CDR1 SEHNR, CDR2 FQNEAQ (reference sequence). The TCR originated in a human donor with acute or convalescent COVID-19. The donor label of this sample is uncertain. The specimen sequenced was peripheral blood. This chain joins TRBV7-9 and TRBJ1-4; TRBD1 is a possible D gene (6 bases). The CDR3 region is CASSLDGGSNEKLFF. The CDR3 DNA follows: TGTGCCAGCAGCTTAGATGGGGGCTCTAATGAAAAACTGTTTTTT.